These 32 T cell receptor beta chains were sequenced from one sample in a study of shared clonotypes between healthy human individuals. It was CD45RO-negative cells, positively selected for CCR7, that made up naive CD8 cells, with terminally differentiated effector memory CD45RA+ cells excluded. Using immunoSEQ multiplex PCR, the repertoire was profiled, and TCRdb retains in-frame clones only, with some absent. Among about 1,900,000 clones listed, approximately 94% were seen once. Material for sequencing was naive CD8+ T cells sorted from blood. The receptors were sampled from a man between 18 and 29 years old in good health.

The rearrangement links TRBV11-2 to TRBJ2-7; no definite D call. Trimming stripped 1 base from V and 0 bases from J, with 7 bases between. Per germline, CDR1 SGHAT and CDR2 FQNNGV. The CDR3 is made up of 14 amino acids. This CDR3 is CASSLGVNSYEQYF. DNA of the CDR3: TGTGCCAGCAGCTTAGGTGTGAACTCCTACGAGCAGTACTTC.

Worth noting for this clone: Distinct nucleotide sequences in the sample also encode this CDR3. The V call is TRBV30, the J call TRBJ1-1; unclear D gene. With 0 bases removed from V and 3 bases from J, the gap between germline ends came to 8 bases. The CDR3 is 13 residues long. Germline V CDR1 and CDR2: GTSNPN, SVGIG (reference sequence). CDR3 DNA: TGTGCCTGGAGTGTGGACCGGGACACTGAAGCTTTCTTT. Its translation is CAWSVDRDTEAFF.

J is TRBJ2-7 and V is TRBV7-9; 8 bases map to TRBD1. Germline loops: CDR1 SEHNR, CDR2 FQNEAQ (reference sequence). The CDR3 loop spans 16 amino acids. V shed 1 base, J shed 4 bases, and the junction held 9 bases outside the gene matches. In DNA, the CDR3 is TGTGCCAGCAGCTTAGTAGGGGGGACAGGAACGTACGAGCAGTACTTC. Protein: CASSLVGGTGTYEQYF. The full variable domain, rest sourced from reference TRBV7-9 and TRBJ2-7, is DTGVSQNPRHKITKRGQNVTFRCDPISEHNRLYWYRQTLGQGPEFLTYFQNEAQLEKSRLLSDRFSAERPKGSFSTLEIQRTEQGDSAMYLCASSLVGGTGTYEQYFGPGTRLTVT.

The rearrangement uses TRBV4-1 and TRBJ2-5; 12 bases map to TRBD2. V lost 3 bases, J lost 1 base, and 6 bases stayed unmatched. CDR3 length: 17 residues. Germline CDR1 MGHRA, CDR2 YSYEKL. CDR3 DNA sequence: TGCGCCAGCAGCCACCTACTAGCGGGGGGTACCCAAGAGACCCAGTACTTC. This encodes CASSHLLAGGTQETQYF.

This chain connects TRBV27 to TRBJ2-7; 7 bases map to TRBD2. The J segment lost 3 bases and the V segment lost 5 bases, leaving 7 bases of the junction unmatched. The CDR3 length is 14 residues. Germline assignment: CDR1 MNHEY and CDR2 SMNVEV (reference sequence). Here the CDR3 DNA reads TGTGCCAGCAGTCTAACGACTAGCCGCTACGAGCAGTACTTC. Translated: CASSLTTSRYEQYF.

This clone was picked up one time. An end of the junction differs from the germline gene, which may be a read error. This sequence joins TRBV7-7 and TRBJ2-3; TRBD2 matches 10 bases. Germline V gene lookup returns CDR1 SSHAT and CDR2 FNYEAQ (reference sequence). There are 15 residues in the CDR3. The CDR3 loop reads CASSLTSGTTDTQYF. CDR3 bases: TGTGCTAGCAGCTTAACTAGCGGGACCACAGATACGCAGTATTTT.

The CDR3 sequence is CASSLAGTSGPNPSTDTQYF. CDR3 in DNA: TGTGCCAGCAGCTTGGCTGGGACTAGCGGGCCCAACCCTAGCACAGATACGCAGTATTTT. This chain connects TRBV5-4 to TRBJ2-3, with TRBD2 identical over 12 bases. Germline CDR1 SGHNT, CDR2 YYREEE (reference sequence). J gave up 0 bases and V 0 bases, and 11 bases lay outside the gene matches. The CDR3 is made up of 20 amino acids.

J is TRBJ2-7 and V is TRBV18; 7 bases map to TRBD1. The CDR3 has 17 residues. V lost 3 bases, J lost 4 bases, and 15 bases stayed unmatched. Germline V CDR1 and CDR2: KGHSH, LQKENI. CDR3 region: CASSPSFGTAPGYEQYF. DNA of the CDR3: TGTGCCAGCTCACCTTCTTTTGGGACAGCTCCTGGGTACGAGCAGTACTTC.

This chain links TRBV19 with TRBJ1-1, with D hard to call. This CDR3 contains 13 residues. V was clipped by 6 bases and J by 0 bases, with 8 bases between them. Germline V gene lookup returns CDR1 LNHDA and CDR2 SQIVND (reference sequence). The CDR3 reads CASRGRLNTEAFF. DNA for the CDR3: TGTGCCAGTAGGGGCAGGCTGAACACTGAAGCTTTCTTT.

This rearrangement joins TRBV7-6 to TRBJ2-1, with 13 bases lining up with TRBD2. Germline values: CDR1 SGHVS, CDR2 FNYEAQ. Trimming removed 3 bases from V and 7 bases from J; junction bases left unmatched: 6. CDR3 length equals 16 residues. The CDR3 sequence is CASSFGLAGDLNEQFF. The CDR3, as DNA: TGTGCCAGCAGCTTCGGACTAGCGGGGGATTTAAATGAGCAGTTCTTC.

Concerning this clone itself: Distinct nucleotide sequences in the sample also encode this CDR3. The J gene is TRBJ2-3, the V gene TRBV9, with D perhaps matching TRBD2 (6 bases). The V gene lost 2 bases and the J gene lost 4 bases, with 11 bases spanning the gap. The CDR3 is 14 residues long. Germline V CDR1 and CDR2: SGDLS, YYNGEE. As DNA, the CDR3 is TGTGCCAGCAGCGTGGGGGGTAGCGCAGATACGCAGTATTTT. Its translation: CASSVGGSADTQYF.

About this clone itself: Other DNA sequences in the same sample also yield this CDR3. The rearrangement joins TRBV9 to TRBJ1-2; tentatively, D is TRBD1 (5 bases). The germline V gene encodes CDR1 SGDLS and CDR2 YYNGEE. CDR3 length equals 14 residues. V was cut by 0 bases and J by 3 bases, with 9 bases left in between. The CDR3 bases are TGTGCCAGCAGCGTAGTTGGGGGGGACTATGGCTACACCTTC. Translated, it gives CASSVVGGDYGYTF.

V is TRBV7-9 and J is TRBJ2-7; D could derive from TRBD1 or TRBD2 (6 bases each). Trimming pared 5 bases from V and 3 bases from J, leaving 23 bases between. CDR1 and CDR2 (germline): SEHNR, FQNEAQ (reference sequence). The length of the CDR3 is 17 residues. This CDR3 is CASSATLGGLYYYEQYF. CDR3 nucleotides: TGTGCCAGCAGCGCTACCTTAGGGGGGCTCTACTACTACGAGCAGTACTTC. Combining the CDR3 with reference TRBV7-9 and TRBJ2-7 gives the whole variable domain DTGVSQNPRHKITKRGQNVTFRCDPISEHNRLYWYRQTLGQGPEFLTYFQNEAQLEKSRLLSDRFSAERPKGSFSTLEIQRTEQGDSAMYLCASSATLGGLYYYEQYFGPGTRLTVT.

This chain uses TRBV29-1 with TRBJ1-2; D remains ambiguous. This CDR3 has 13 residues. V was trimmed by 7 bases and J by 1 base, leaving 13 bases between them. Germline values: CDR1 SQVTM, CDR2 ANQGSEA. This chain's CDR3 is CSAPDVINYGYTF. Written as DNA, the CDR3 is TGCAGCGCCCCTGACGTGATTAACTATGGCTACACCTTC. The full variable domain, its missing parts supplied by reference TRBV29-1 and TRBJ1-2, is SAVISQKPSRDICQRGTSLTIQCQVDSQVTMMFWYRQQPGQSLTLIATANQGSEATYESGFVIDKFPISRPNLTFSTLTVSNMSPEDSSIYLCSAPDVINYGYTFGSGTRLTVV.

This sequence joins TRBV5-1 and TRBJ1-5; D ambiguous. Trimming shortened V by 4 bases and J by 2 bases, and 10 bases separated the two germline ends. Germline CDR1 and CDR2: SGHRS and YFSETQ. The CDR3 is 14 amino acids. CDR3: CASSVGSGNQPQHF. The CDR3 DNA follows: TGCGCCAGCAGCGTGGGCTCGGGCAATCAGCCCCAGCATTTT.

The rearrangement uses TRBV6-5 and TRBJ1-5; TRBD1 aligns across 8 bases. The CDR3 totals 14 residues. Germline CDR1 MNHEY, CDR2 SVGAGI. V gave up 6 bases and J gave up 7 bases; unmatched junction bases: 8. The CDR3: CASRSGQGFQPQHF. CDR3 DNA sequence: TGTGCCAGCAGATCCGGACAGGGATTCCAGCCCCAGCATTTT.

The chain employs TRBV19 and TRBJ1-5; D is unclear. The CDR3 extends over 15 amino acids. The germline V gene encodes CDR1 LNHDA and CDR2 SQIVND (reference sequence). Trimming cost V 3 bases and J 0 bases, with 9 bases left between them. CDR3: CASSMPPPSNQPQHF. The CDR3 DNA is TGTGCCAGTAGTATGCCCCCTCCTAGCAATCAGCCCCAGCATTTT.

The genes are TRBV15 and TRBJ1-4; no clear D gene. The CDR3 is 14 residues long. Trimming took off 9 bases at V and 4 bases at J, with 15 bases between the two ends. Germline values: CDR1 LNHNV, CDR2 YYDKDF (reference sequence). Written as DNA, the CDR3 is TGTGCCACGTTTGCAGGAACAGATAATGAAAAACTGTTTTTT. Translating gives CATFAGTDNEKLFF.

As concerns this clone: Different DNA sequences within this sample yield the same CDR3. The chain links TRBV27 to TRBJ1-2; D gene uncertain. The CDR3 loop spans 13 amino acids. With 2 bases removed from V and 7 bases from J, the gap between germline ends came to 11 bases. From germline, CDR1 is MNHEY and CDR2 SMNVEV (reference sequence). This chain's CDR3 is CASSLGSGSGYTF. The CDR3 DNA follows: TGTGCCAGCAGTTTAGGCTCGGGATCTGGCTACACCTTC.

This clone was picked up one time. This rearrangement joins TRBV14 to TRBJ2-7; 12 positions agree with TRBD2. Trimming removed 4 bases from V and 1 base from J; junction bases left unmatched: 2. The CDR3 is made up of 15 amino acids. Germline values: CDR1 SGHDN, CDR2 FVKESK. CDR3 region: CASSLGTSGSYEQYF. The CDR3 nucleotides read TGTGCCAGCAGCCTTGGGACTAGCGGGTCCTACGAGCAGTACTTC.

This clone was observed a few times. This chain joins TRBV9 and TRBJ1-6; 8 positions match TRBD1. The V segment lost 0 bases and the J segment 5 bases; nucleotides outside the gene matches: 4. The CDR3 totals 16 residues. CDR1 and CDR2 (germline): SGDLS, YYNGEE. For the CDR3, the DNA is TGTGCCAGCAGCGTAGGGGGACAGGCGGATAATTCACCCCTCCACTTT. Amino acid sequence: CASSVGGQADNSPLHF.

The table lists this clone with a count of one. The rearrangement uses TRBV11-2 and TRBJ2-5; 9 nucleotides line up with TRBD2. With V trimmed by 5 bases and J by 5 bases, 12 bases remained unmatched. Germline assignment: CDR1 SGHAT and CDR2 FQNNGV. The CDR3 contains 16 residues. CDR3 nucleotides: TGTGCCAGCAGCCCAGGGGTAGCGGGAGTCATGGAGACCCAGTACTTC. As protein: CASSPGVAGVMETQYF.

The chain carries TRBV27 and TRBJ1-1; perhaps TRBD1 as D (6 bases). The CDR3 is made up of 12 amino acids. Trimming left V 7 bases short and J 4 bases short, with 10 bases between. Germline CDR1 is MNHEY and CDR2 is SMNVEV (reference sequence). The DNA for the CDR3 is TGTGCCAGCAAGCAAGGGGGCACTGAAGCTTTCTTT. It encodes CASKQGGTEAFF.

V is TRBV14 and J is TRBJ2-3; weak D call: TRBD2 (5 bases). The CDR3 runs to 17 residues. V lost 5 bases and J 1 base, leaving 19 bases between the germline ends. From germline, CDR1 is SGHDN and CDR2 FVKESK. This CDR3 is CASSTPGIGHRTDTQYF. DNA of the CDR3: TGTGCCAGCAGCACCCCCGGGATAGGCCACCGCACAGATACGCAGTATTTT.

The chain carries TRBV11-2 and TRBJ2-7; D is uncertain. Germline values: CDR1 SGHAT, CDR2 FQNNGV. CDR3 length: 16 residues. V shed 1 base and J shed 0 bases, with 13 bases lying between them. The CDR3 loop is CASSLAGRLNSYEQYF. The CDR3 nucleotides read TGTGCCAGCAGCTTAGCCGGCCGGCTGAACTCCTACGAGCAGTACTTC.

The chain recombines TRBV6-5 with TRBJ2-7; the match to TRBD2 covers 7 bases. The CDR3 is 16 residues long. The V gene end was trimmed by 2 bases and the J gene end by 2 bases; junction bases not matched to a gene: 9. Germline CDR1 is MNHEY and CDR2 is SVGAGI. The CDR3 loop reads CASSYDLAGVTYEQYF. The CDR3 DNA is TGTGCCAGCAGTTACGACTTAGCGGGCGTCACCTACGAGCAGTACTTC.

This chain uses TRBV21-1 with TRBJ1-1. TRBV21-1 is a recognized pseudogene. CDR3 length: 14 amino acids. The CDR3 region has the DNA TGTGCCAGCACCCCCCCCGGGGGCATAACTGAAGCTTTCTTT. Amino acid sequence: CASTPPGGITEAFF.

The CDR3 nucleotides read TGTGCCACCCAGGACAGAGCCACAGATACGCAGTATTTT. Translation: CATQDRATDTQYF. The rearrangement uses TRBV27 and TRBJ2-3; a weak D match, TRBD1 (6 bases). Per germline, CDR1 MNHEY and CDR2 SMNVEV (reference sequence). Trimming took 10 bases from V and 2 from J, leaving 13 bases between them. The CDR3 length is 13 residues.

V usage is TRBV30 and J usage is TRBJ2-2; the match to TRBD1 covers 9 bases. There are 14 residues in the CDR3. V was pared by 2 bases and J by 5 bases, with 3 bases of the junction left unmatched. Germline CDR1 reads GTSNPN; CDR2 reads SVGIG (reference sequence). DNA for the CDR3: TGTGCCTGGAGTTTCGGACAGGGGACCGGGGAGCTGTTTTTT. It specifies CAWSFGQGTGELFF. The entire variable domain, with the rest obtained from reference TRBV30 and TRBJ2-2, is as follows: SQTIHQWPATLVQPVGSPLSLECTVEGTSNPNLYWYRQAAGRGLQLLFYSVGIGQISSEVPQNLSASRPQDRQFILSSKKLLLSDSGFYLCAWSFGQGTGELFFGEGSRLTVL.

This clone has more than one count but fewer than ten. The gene calls are TRBV10-3 and TRBJ1-2; D gene unclear. This CDR3 spans 13 amino acids. The V end lost 10 bases, the J end lost 5 bases, and 17 bases lay between the germline ends. Germline values: CDR1 ENHRY, CDR2 SYGVKD. In DNA form, the CDR3 reads TGTGCCACTAGGCCTGATCTTGGGTATGGCTACACCTTC. Protein product: CATRPDLGYGYTF.

The rearrangement links TRBV6-1 to TRBJ2-3; no reliable D call. This CDR3 spans 15 amino acids. Per germline, CDR1 MNHNS and CDR2 SASEGT. V lost 7 bases, J lost 1 base, and 15 bases lay in between. CDR3 nucleotide sequence: TGTGCCAGCACCCAAGAGGTCTTACGCACAGATACGCAGTATTTT. Amino acids: CASTQEVLRTDTQYF.

The chain is built from TRBV27 and TRBJ1-1; 8 nucleotides align to TRBD1. In germline, CDR1 is MNHEY, CDR2 SMNVEV (reference sequence). CDR3 size: 14 residues. V shed 2 bases and J 7 bases; nucleotides not matched to a gene: 6. The CDR3 nucleotides read TGTGCCAGCAGTTTAACGACAGGGGCTGGTGAAGCTTTCTTT. Translating gives CASSLTTGAGEAFF.